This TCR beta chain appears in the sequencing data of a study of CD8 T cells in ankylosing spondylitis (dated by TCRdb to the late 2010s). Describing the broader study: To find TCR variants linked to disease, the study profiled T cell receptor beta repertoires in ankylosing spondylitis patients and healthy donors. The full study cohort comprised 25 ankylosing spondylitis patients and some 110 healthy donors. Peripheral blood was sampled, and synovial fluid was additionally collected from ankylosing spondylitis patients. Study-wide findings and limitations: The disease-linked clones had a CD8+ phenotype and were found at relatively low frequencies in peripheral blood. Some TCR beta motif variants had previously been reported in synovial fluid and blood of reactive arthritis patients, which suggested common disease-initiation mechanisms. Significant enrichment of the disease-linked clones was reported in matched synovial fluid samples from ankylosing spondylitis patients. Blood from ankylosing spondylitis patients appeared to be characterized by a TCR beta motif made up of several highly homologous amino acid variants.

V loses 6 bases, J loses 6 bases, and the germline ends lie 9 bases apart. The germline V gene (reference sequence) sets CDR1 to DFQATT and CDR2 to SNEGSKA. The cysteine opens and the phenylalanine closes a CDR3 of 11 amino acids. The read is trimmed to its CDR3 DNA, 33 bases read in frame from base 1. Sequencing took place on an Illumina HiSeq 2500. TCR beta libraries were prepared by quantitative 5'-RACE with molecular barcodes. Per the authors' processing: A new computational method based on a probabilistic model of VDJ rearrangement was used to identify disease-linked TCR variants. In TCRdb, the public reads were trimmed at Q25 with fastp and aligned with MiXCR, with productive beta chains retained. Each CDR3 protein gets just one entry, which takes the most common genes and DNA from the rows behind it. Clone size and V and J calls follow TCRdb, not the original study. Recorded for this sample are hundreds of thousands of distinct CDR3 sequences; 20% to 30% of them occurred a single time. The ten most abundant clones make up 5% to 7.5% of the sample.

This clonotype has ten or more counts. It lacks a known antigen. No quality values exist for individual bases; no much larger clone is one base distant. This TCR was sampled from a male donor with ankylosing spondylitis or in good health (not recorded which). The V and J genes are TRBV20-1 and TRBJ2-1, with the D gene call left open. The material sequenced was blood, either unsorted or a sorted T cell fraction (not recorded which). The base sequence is TGCAGTGCCGCACAACCCAATGAGCAGTTCTTC. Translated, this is CSAAQPNEQFF.